The rows below give T cell receptor beta chains drawn from one sample of a study of monozygotic twins with inflammatory bowel disease. TCRdb re-called the 5' RACE reads and gives one entry per CDR3 protein, without DNA. The sample's table shows roughly 100,000 distinct CDR3 sequences. The sequenced sample was blood. The receptors were gathered from a human donor with ulcerative colitis or Crohn's disease, or a healthy co-twin of an affected twin (not recorded which). Both conserved end residues are part of each CDR3.

j_call	v_call	cdr3_aa
TRBJ2-1	TRBV5-1	CASSLPGVGEQFF
TRBJ2-1	TRBV20-1	CSARRNNEQFF
TRBJ2-7	TRBV20-1	CSANSGTTYEQYF
TRBJ2-1	TRBV12-3/TRBV12-4	CASRTGQEVNEQFF
TRBJ1-1	TRBV6-2/TRBV6-3	CASSYSPVNTEAFF
TRBJ2-1	TRBV29-1	CSGRVWNEQFF
TRBJ2-1	TRBV5-1	CASSLGTSGSSYNEQFF
TRBJ2-7	TRBV2	CASSTQGYEQYF
TRBJ1-1	TRBV25-1	CARRWLFWAFF
TRBJ1-4	TRBV30	CAWSVRTGVGEKLFF
TRBJ1-6	TRBV7-9	CASSLQGFSPLHF
TRBJ2-1	TRBV19	CASSIGLGSYNEQFF
TRBJ2-7	TRBV20-1	CSARSGTSGRSYEQYF
TRBJ2-5	TRBV9	CASSVGGGGTQETQYF
TRBJ1-1	TRBV3-1	CASSQDANTEAFF
TRBJ1-6	TRBV20-1	CSARALSSLGSRPLHF
TRBJ2-6	TRBV3-1	CASSQDMGSGANVLTF
TRBJ1-4	TRBV2	CASRGSQLPNEKLFF
TRBJ2-7	TRBV21-1	CASSNVVKDRVFGEQYF
TRBJ2-1	TRBV7-2	CASSLGLAGNNEQFF
TRBJ2-5	TRBV29-1	CSGLRDPGRETQYF
TRBJ1-3	TRBV28	CASSERVFSGNTIYF
TRBJ2-1	TRBV20-1	CSASSGFYNEQFF